The 25 T cell receptor beta chains below come from one sample, sequenced in a study of CD4+ T cells in melanoma. Profiled with immunoSEQ multiplex PCR; TCRdb holds only in-frame clones, not every one. Here the sample spans some 120,000 clones, 92% being singletons. Sequencing was done on a sample of peripheral blood. The source is a human donor with melanoma.

V is TRBV15 and J is TRBJ2-1; TRBD2 matches at 15 bases. In germline, CDR1 is LNHNV, CDR2 YYDKDF (reference sequence). There are 17 residues in the CDR3. J was trimmed by 9 bases and V by 1 base; bases with no gene match: 7. The CDR3 loop is CATSRAGTSGRRGEQFF. The CDR3 DNA reads TGTGCCACCAGCAGAGCCGGGACTAGCGGGAGGCGGGGTGAGCAGTTCTTC.

For the CDR3, the DNA is TGTGCCAGCAGTTTGCAGACAGGGGGCAACGGAGAGACCCAGTACTTC. As protein: CASSLQTGGNGETQYF. The chain is built from TRBV6-5 and TRBJ2-5; 10 bases map to TRBD1. Germline V gene lookup returns CDR1 MNHEY and CDR2 SVGAGI. This CDR3 is 16 amino acids long. The V and J ends lost 4 bases and 4 bases, in that order; junction bases with no gene match: 9.

The chain has TRBV7-9 and TRBJ2-7; 7 positions agree with TRBD1. J gave up 2 bases and V 7 bases, and 14 bases lay outside the gene matches. CDR3 length equals 16 residues. The germline CDR1 and CDR2 sequences are SEHNR and FQNEAQ (reference sequence). CDR3: CASTPLPDRVTYEQYF. CDR3 coding DNA: TGTGCCAGCACCCCTCTGCCAGACAGGGTAACCTACGAGCAGTACTTC.

In DNA, the CDR3 is TGCGCCAGCAGCGTAGCGGGTTACTACCAAGAGACCCAGTACTTC. It yields the protein CASSVAGYYQETQYF. The V and J genes are TRBV5-1 and TRBJ2-5, with 7 bases identical to TRBD2. The CDR3 is made up of 15 amino acids. V was pared by 4 bases and J by 0 bases, with 6 bases of the junction left unmatched. From germline, CDR1 is SGHRS and CDR2 YFSETQ.

This clone came up once. The chain is built from TRBV7-9 and TRBJ2-4; 8 nucleotides line up with TRBD2. Per germline, CDR1 SEHNR and CDR2 FQNEAQ (reference sequence). The length of the CDR3 is 18 residues. V shed 3 bases, J shed 0 bases, and the junction held 10 bases outside the gene matches. The CDR3: CASSLVSSGLSAKNIQYF. DNA for the CDR3: TGTGCCAGCAGCTTGGTCTCTAGCGGGCTTTCAGCCAAAAACATTCAGTACTTC.

The count of this clone is one. The CDR3 DNA is TGTGCCAGCAGCGTAGGAAGCACAGATACGCAGTATTTT. Its protein product is CASSVGSTDTQYF. The chain has TRBV9 and TRBJ2-3, with D hard to call. This CDR3 is built from 13 residues. Germline lookup yields CDR1 SGDLS and CDR2 YYNGEE. V lost 0 bases and J 0 bases, leaving 2 bases between the germline ends.

V usage is TRBV7-8 and J usage is TRBJ2-5, with D perhaps given as TRBD1 or TRBD2 (5 bases each). Trimming shortened V by 5 bases and J by 5 bases, and 21 bases separated the two germline ends. The germline CDR1 and CDR2 sequences are SGHVS and FQNEAQ. CDR3 length: 16 residues. CDR3 residues: CASSLLSGSRGETQYF. The CDR3 region has the DNA TGTGCCAGCAGCCTACTTTCAGGGTCGAGGGGTGAGACCCAGTACTTC.

The V and J genes are TRBV20-1 and TRBJ2-7; TRBD1 matches at 9 bases. CDR1 is DFQATT and CDR2 is SNEGSKA in the germline V gene (reference sequence). CDR3 length: 11 amino acids. The CDR3 sequence: CSARIQGAEAV. CDR3 coding DNA: TGCAGTGCTAGAATACAGGGGGCGGAGGCCGTC.

This chain uses TRBV5-6 with TRBJ2-5; 8 bases line up with TRBD1. The DNA end favors TRBJ2-7, so the J call may be wrong. Germline CDR1 reads SGHDT; CDR2 reads YYEEEE. The CDR3 contains 15 residues. CDR3 protein: CASSRPTGGLYEQYF. The CDR3 DNA sequence: TGTGCCAGCAGCAGACCTACAGGGGGTCTCTACGAGCAGTACTTC.

The V call is TRBV7-3, the J call TRBJ2-2, with a possible D match to TRBD2 (6 bases). The CDR3 is 17 residues long. Germline lookup yields CDR1 SGHTA and CDR2 FQGTGA. V was pared by 3 bases and J by 5 bases, with 19 bases between. This CDR3 reads CASSLVPGTARTGELFF. The CDR3 nucleotides are TGTGCCAGCAGCTTGGTCCCCGGGACTGCTAGAACCGGGGAGCTGTTTTTT.

This chain joins TRBV7-6 and TRBJ2-5; 8 nucleotides agree with TRBD2. Germline assignment: CDR1 SGHVS and CDR2 FNYEAQ. The V segment lost 2 bases and the J segment 5 bases; nucleotides outside the gene matches: 7. The CDR3 contains 15 residues. CDR3 sequence: CASSLFSGMAETQYF. For the CDR3, the DNA is TGTGCCAGCAGCTTATTTAGCGGGATGGCGGAGACCCAGTACTTC.

The rearrangement links TRBV11-1 to TRBJ2-5, with TRBD2 matching 8 bases. V trimming: 0 bases; J trimming: 4 bases; junction bases outside the gene matches: 10. Germline V lookup: CDR1 SGHAT, CDR2 FQDESV (reference sequence). There are 17 residues in the CDR3. The CDR3, as DNA: TGTGCCAGCAGCTTAGCCGCTAGCGGGTCCCCCGGAGAGACCCAGTACTTC. Amino acid sequence: CASSLAASGSPGETQYF.

This chain links TRBV5-1 with TRBJ1-3; 9 nucleotides agree with TRBD1. The CDR3 loop spans 14 amino acids. Germline V gene lookup returns CDR1 SGHRS and CDR2 YFSETQ. The junction had 1 base not matched to a gene; V was cut back by 2 bases and J by 4 bases. CDR3 in amino acids: CASSFGQGGNTIYF. CDR3 nucleotide sequence: TGCGCCAGCAGCTTCGGACAGGGGGGAAACACCATATATTTT. The full variable domain, completed using reference TRBV5-1 and TRBJ1-3, is KAGVTQTPRYLIKTRGQQVTLSCSPISGHRSVSWYQQTPGQGLQFLFEYFSETQRNKGNFPGRFSGRQFSNSRSEMNVSTLELGDSALYLCASSFGQGGNTIYFGEGSWLTVV.

V is TRBV5-6 and J is TRBJ1-1, with a possible D match to TRBD1 (6 bases). Trimming removed 4 bases from V and 1 base from J, with 17 bases in between. Germline V gives CDR1 SGHDT, CDR2 YYEEEE. The CDR3 extends over 16 amino acids. Here the CDR3 DNA reads TGTGCCAGCAGCCTTTATTACAGGGCCTCGAACACTGAAGCTTTCTTT. It is translated as CASSLYYRASNTEAFF.

The V gene is TRBV28, the J gene TRBJ2-4; D ambiguous. The CDR3 length is 16 residues. CDR1 and CDR2 from the germline V gene are MDHEN and SYDVKM. V was shortened by 3 bases and J by 0 bases, with 12 bases between the two germline ends. The CDR3 loop is CASSLPPRLAKNIQYF. The DNA of the CDR3 is TGTGCCAGCAGTTTGCCCCCGCGGCTAGCCAAAAACATTCAGTACTTC.

The genes are TRBV18 and TRBJ2-3; no reliable D call. CDR3 length: 14 amino acids. V lost 1 base, J lost 6 bases, and 11 bases lay in between. Per the germline V gene, CDR1 is KGHSH and CDR2 is LQKENI. CDR3 bases: TGTGCCAGCTCACCACGATCCGACACCGATACGCAGTATTTT. The encoded protein is CASSPRSDTDTQYF. Using reference TRBV18 and TRBJ2-3 for the parts outside the CDR3, the full variable domain is NAGVMQNPRHLVRRRGQEARLRCSPMKGHSHVYWYRQLPEEGLKFMVYLQKENIIDESGMPKERFSAEFPKEGPSILRIQQVVRGDSAAYFCASSPRSDTDTQYFGPGTRLTVL.

The V call is TRBV2, the J call TRBJ1-5; the D is unclear. This CDR3 spans 12 amino acids. CDR1 and CDR2 (germline): SNHLY, FYNNEI. V dropped 8 bases and J dropped 0 bases, with 5 bases sitting between them. The CDR3 nucleotides read TGTGCCAGCGCAGATAGCAATCAGCCCCAGCATTTT. The encoded protein is CASADSNQPQHF.

This clone was seen only once. The chain combines TRBV28 with TRBJ2-1, with D possibly matching TRBD2 (5 bases). The germline V and J ends were trimmed by 5 bases and 8 bases, with 19 bases remaining between them. The V gene's germline CDR1 is MDHEN and CDR2 SYDVKM. This CDR3 is built from 15 residues. The CDR3 reads CASSPPEAKRDEQFF. DNA for the CDR3: TGTGCCAGCAGTCCCCCGGAGGCCAAAAGGGATGAGCAGTTCTTC.

This clone was counted once. The chain carries TRBV6-6 and TRBJ2-1, with D maybe TRBD2 (5 bases). Trimming shortened V by 2 bases and J by 4 bases, and 6 bases separated the two germline ends. Per germline, CDR1 MNHNY and CDR2 SVGAGI (reference sequence). This CDR3 contains 13 residues. The CDR3 is CASSYEGYNEQFF. The CDR3 DNA reads as TGTGCCAGCAGTTACGAGGGATACAATGAGCAGTTCTTC.

As DNA, the CDR3 is TGTGCCACCAGCAGAGATGGTGGGGACAATGAGCAGTTCTTC. This gives the protein CATSRDGGDNEQFF. This chain links TRBV15 with TRBJ2-1; unclear D gene. Germline V gives CDR1 LNHNV, CDR2 YYDKDF (reference sequence). This CDR3 comprises 14 residues. Trimming cost V 0 bases and J 5 bases, with 8 bases left between them.

This clone was counted once. This sequence joins TRBV6-5 and TRBJ2-1; D is tentatively TRBD1 or TRBD2 (5 bases each). This CDR3 comprises 15 residues. Trimming removed 1 base from V and 4 bases from J, with 11 bases in between. Per the germline V gene, CDR1 is MNHEY and CDR2 is SVGAGI. In DNA, the CDR3 is TGTGCCAGCAGTTACTTAACTAGGGGTTACAATGAGCAGTTCTTC. Translated, it gives CASSYLTRGYNEQFF.

The chain couples TRBV4-1 to TRBJ1-4, with 11 bases lining up with TRBD1. Germline CDR1 is MGHRA and CDR2 is YSYEKL. CDR3 length: 15 amino acids. V shed 5 bases and J 8 bases; nucleotides not matched to a gene: 7. CDR3 sequence reads: CASSSPGQGGEKLFF. CDR3 DNA sequence: TGCGCCAGCAGCTCCCCGGGACAGGGGGGGGAAAAACTGTTTTTT.

The chain uses TRBV6-5 and TRBJ2-3, with 9 bases matching TRBD2. CDR1 and CDR2 from the germline V gene are MNHEY and SVGAGI. CDR3 length equals 15 residues. The trim removed 5 bases at V and 5 bases at J, leaving 8 bases unmatched. In DNA form, the CDR3 reads TGTGCCAGCAGTCGAAGCGGGGGGTCTGGAGATACGCAGTATTTT. Translated: CASSRSGGSGDTQYF.

The V and J genes are TRBV2 and TRBJ1-5; D gene uncertain. Between the trimmed V and J ends, which lost 4 bases and 3 bases, there was a span of 7 bases. CDR1 is SNHLY, CDR2 FYNNEI, per germline. The length of the CDR3 is 13 residues. The CDR3 region is CASSVGLNQPQHF. CDR3 DNA sequence: TGTGCCAGCAGTGTTGGCCTCAATCAGCCCCAGCATTTT. The full variable domain, its missing parts supplied by reference TRBV2 and TRBJ1-5, is EPEVTQTPSHQVTQMGQEVILRCVPISNHLYFYWYRQILGQKVEFLVSFYNNEISEKSEIFDDQFSVERPDGSNFTLKIRSTKLEDSAMYFCASSVGLNQPQHFGDGTRLSIL.

The chain recombines TRBV6-6 with TRBJ2-5, with 7 bases fitting TRBD1. The V and J ends lost 2 bases and 5 bases, in that order; junction bases with no gene match: 5. The CDR3 consists of 14 residues. Germline CDR1 MNHNY, CDR2 SVGAGI (reference sequence). The CDR3 DNA sequence: TGTGCCAGCAGTTACGGGACAGAGGGGGAGACCCAGTACTTC. This codes for CASSYGTEGETQYF.